A selection of T cell receptor beta chains follows, all from one sample in a study of cytomegalovirus exposure and HLA in healthy donors. Using immunoSEQ multiplex PCR, the repertoire was profiled, and TCRdb retains in-frame clones only, with some absent. Of under 140,000 clones listed, roughly 80% were seen once; the top ten hold around 6.6%. The sequencing sample was made of PBMCs. Receptors were obtained from a man aged 25-45 years in good health and CMV-seropositive. Both conserved end residues are part of each CDR3. Each record gives: V gene, J gene, CDR3 protein.

V: TRBV5-1
J: TRBJ1-2
CDR3: CASSLENHGGYTF

V: TRBV7-3
J: TRBJ2-5
CDR3: CASSPRGGEGETQYF

V: TRBV5-1
J: TRBJ2-3
CDR3: CASSWGTGSSTDTQYF

V: TRBV7-2
J: TRBJ2-7
CDR3: CASSRGLAGGLYEQYF

V: TRBV7-9
J: TRBJ2-5
CDR3: CASSSGTSGQETQYF

V: TRBV30
J: TRBJ2-3
CDR3: CAWGPFQGGTDTQYF

V: TRBV10-2
J: TRBJ2-2
CDR3: CATNLDTGELFF

V: TRBV7-8
J: TRBJ2-2
CDR3: CASSRQGLNTGELFF

V: TRBV29-1
J: TRBJ2-6
CDR3: CSVQGWERANVLTF

V: TRBV5-1
J: TRBJ2-1
CDR3: CASSLGPVEQFF

V: TRBV7-9
J: TRBJ1-2
CDR3: CASSSRPGQGRGIYGYTF

V: TRBV7-9
J: TRBJ1-2
CDR3: CASSLAWGEDGYTF

V: TRBV30
J: TRBJ1-6
CDR3: CAWCLGGVSSPLHF

V: TRBV5-6
J: TRBJ2-3
CDR3: CASSLVAGGRDTQYF